The T cell receptor (beta chain) under discussion was sequenced for a study of blood T cells in healthy people across ages. Study conclusions and caveats: Any changes in expanded clonotypes were possibly confounded, as donor CMV status remained unknown.

A second PCR, run for roughly 7 to 11 cycles, used a sample-barcoded 5' primer plus a J-beta primer mix. A minimum of 2.5 million CDR3-containing paired-end reads was obtained for each sample. MiXCR was run by TCRdb on the 5' RACE reads, yielding one entry per CDR3 protein. The data contain roughly 800,000 distinct CDR3 sequences, 58% of them singletons. Collection of 7.5 to 10 milliliters of peripheral blood was performed for each donor. Per-sample yields of isolated PBMCs were at least 6.5 million. This clonotype has a handful of counts. The antigen is unknown. V dropped 4 bases and J dropped 1 base, with 11 bases sitting between them. Germline V gene lookup returns CDR1 SEHNR and CDR2 FQNEAQ (reference sequence). The CDR3 extends over 14 amino acids.

The chain is built from TRBV7-9 and TRBJ2-7, with D possibly being TRBD1 (5 bases). This TCR was recovered from a man younger than 45 in good health. The sequenced sample was blood. The CDR3 DNA sequence: TGTGCCAGCAGCTCGACGACAGTTTCCTACGAGCAGTACTTC. Protein: CASSSTTVSYEQYF.